These 25 T cell receptor beta chains came from one sample sequenced in a study of blood T cell repertoires in COVID-19. Generated by immunoSEQ multiplex PCR, the TCRdb table keeps only in-frame clones and is missing some. The data hold about 52,000 clones, with around 88% observed a single time. Sequencing was carried out using peripheral blood. The source is a woman of 80 years or more with acute or convalescent COVID-19.

This clone was detected only a few times. The chain combines TRBV5-1 with TRBJ2-2, with D perhaps matching TRBD1 (5 bases). The CDR3 has 16 residues. The germline gives CDR1 SGHRS, CDR2 YFSETQ. V was cut by 0 bases and J by 0 bases, with 9 bases left in between. CDR3 nucleotides: TGCGCCAGCAGCTTGGATGGGGCGACGAACACCGGGGAGCTGTTTTTT. Encoded protein: CASSLDGATNTGELFF.

The chain is built from TRBV2 and TRBJ1-4, with 9 bases that match TRBD1. This CDR3 has 13 amino acids. CDR1 is SNHLY and CDR2 is FYNNEI in the germline V gene. V gave up 8 bases and J gave up 7 bases; unmatched junction bases: 5. The CDR3 bases are TGTGCCAGCCGGACAGGGGAGTTTGAAAAACTGTTTTTT. It yields the protein CASRTGEFEKLFF.

This clone was counted a single time. The V gene is TRBV9, the J gene TRBJ1-6; 12 bases align to TRBD1. CDR3 length: 15 residues. V shed 10 bases and J 7 bases; nucleotides not matched to a gene: 9. Germline V gene data show CDR1 as SGDLS and CDR2 as YYNGEE. The CDR3 DNA reads as TGTGCCTCCCAGGACGGGACAGGGGGCAATTCACCCCTCCACTTT. It specifies CASQDGTGGNSPLHF.

The chain has TRBV6-1 and TRBJ2-3; 9 bases are a match to TRBD2. This CDR3 comprises 16 residues. Trimming at V came to 0 bases and at J to 1 base, leaving 2 bases not matched to a gene. Germline V gene sequence: CDR1 MNHNS, CDR2 SASEGT. CDR3 sequence reads: CASSEASGGRTDTQYF. In DNA, the CDR3 is TGTGCCAGCAGTGAAGCTAGCGGGGGCCGCACAGATACGCAGTATTTT.

This chain joins TRBV7-2 and TRBJ2-5; possibly TRBD2 for D (5 bases). The germline gives CDR1 SGHTA, CDR2 FQGNSA. V lost 1 base, J lost 3 bases, and 6 bases lay in between. The CDR3 length is 13 residues. Here the CDR3 DNA reads TGTGCCAGCAGCTTAGAACTAGAAGAGACCCAGTACTTC. Encoded protein: CASSLELEETQYF. The variable domain in full, with the rest retrieved from reference TRBV7-2 and TRBJ2-5, is GAGVSQSPSNKVTEKGKDVELRCDPISGHTALYWYRQSLGQGLEFLIYFQGNSAPDKSGLPSDRFSAERTGGSVSTLTIQRTQQEDSAVYLCASSLELEETQYFGPGTRLLVL.

The chain combines TRBV5-1 with TRBJ2-1; 9 nucleotides agree with TRBD2. Germline trimming cut 4 bases from V and 10 bases from J; bases unmatched to any gene: 12. Germline V gives CDR1 SGHRS, CDR2 YFSETQ. The CDR3 runs to 15 residues. This chain's CDR3 is CASSTAGTSFPEQFF. In DNA, the CDR3 is TGCGCCAGCAGCACGGCCGGGACTAGCTTTCCCGAGCAGTTCTTC. The entire variable domain, with the rest obtained from reference TRBV5-1 and TRBJ2-1, is as follows: KAGVTQTPRYLIKTRGQQVTLSCSPISGHRSVSWYQQTPGQGLQFLFEYFSETQRNKGNFPGRFSGRQFSNSRSEMNVSTLELGDSALYLCASSTAGTSFPEQFFGPGTRLTVL.

This chain connects TRBV7-9 to TRBJ1-4; the D gene is possibly TRBD1 (5 bases). V was shortened by 3 bases and J by 7 bases, with 12 bases between the two germline ends. The CDR3 length is 14 residues. Germline values: CDR1 SEHNR, CDR2 FQNEAQ (reference sequence). In DNA form, the CDR3 reads TGTGCCAGCAGCTTGGACATAAAAAGTGAAAAACTGTTTTTT. Amino acids: CASSLDIKSEKLFF.

The rearrangement links TRBV7-9 to TRBJ1-1, with D possibly TRBD1 on 6 matching bases. Germline CDR1 SEHNR, CDR2 FQNEAQ (reference sequence). Trimming took 2 bases from V and 1 from J, leaving 8 bases between them. The CDR3 runs to 14 residues. The CDR3 region is CASSLQGQNTEAFF. CDR3 coding DNA: TGTGCCAGCAGCTTACAGGGGCAGAACACTGAAGCTTTCTTT.

This clone was observed a handful of times. V is TRBV10-1 and J is TRBJ2-7; 7 bases are a match to TRBD1. Germline CDR1 and CDR2: WNHNN and SYGVQD (reference sequence). J lost 4 bases, V lost 0 bases, and 6 bases had no gene match. The CDR3 is 15 residues long. The CDR3 DNA sequence: TGCGCCAGCAGTGAGTCCACAGGGGATCCGTACGAGCAGTACGTC. It yields the protein CASSESTGDPYEQYV.

V is TRBV19 and J is TRBJ1-1; D not certain. There are 15 residues in the CDR3. The germline V gene encodes CDR1 LNHDA and CDR2 SQIVND (reference sequence). V lost 7 bases and J 1 base, leaving 16 bases between the germline ends. The CDR3 sequence: CASIVLGGSNTEAFF. The DNA of the CDR3 is TGTGCCAGTATTGTTCTGGGAGGGTCGAACACTGAAGCTTTCTTT.

This chain joins TRBV18 and TRBJ1-2; the match to TRBD1 covers 7 bases. After removal of 1 base from V and 2 bases from J, the junction contained 7 bases not matched to a gene. This CDR3 comprises 16 residues. The germline CDR1 and CDR2 sequences are KGHSH and LQKENI. This CDR3 reads CASSPLPRTGNYGYTF. The CDR3 nucleotides read TGTGCCAGCTCACCACTACCGAGGACAGGAAACTATGGCTACACCTTC.

This clone appeared a single time. At one of its ends the junction is not consistent with the germline gene, which may arise from a read error. The chain couples TRBV5-6 to TRBJ2-7, with 8 nucleotides matching TRBD2. The CDR3 has 15 amino acids. CDR1 is SGHDT, CDR2 YYEEEE, per germline. CDR3 region: CASSSPGGASSEQYF. DNA of the CDR3: TGTGCCAGCAGCTCCCCCGGGGGGGCCTCCTCCGAGCAGTACTTC.

The rearrangement links TRBV5-1 to TRBJ1-1; D is unclear. The V gene's germline CDR1 is SGHRS and CDR2 YFSETQ. This CDR3 is 15 amino acids long. Trimming shortened V by 0 bases and J by 0 bases, and 9 bases separated the two germline ends. CDR3 region: CASSLAAELNTEAFF. The CDR3 nucleotides read TGCGCCAGCAGCTTGGCGGCGGAATTGAACACTGAAGCTTTCTTT. Variable domain in full (rest from reference TRBV5-1 and TRBJ1-1): KAGVTQTPRYLIKTRGQQVTLSCSPISGHRSVSWYQQTPGQGLQFLFEYFSETQRNKGNFPGRFSGRQFSNSRSEMNVSTLELGDSALYLCASSLAAELNTEAFFGQGTRLTVV.

This clone is a singleton in its sample. CDR3 in DNA: TGCGCCAGCAGCCAAAGGGGGGGGACAGGGACCGGGGAGCTGTTTTTT. Amino acid sequence: CASSQRGGTGTGELFF. V and J are TRBV4-1 and TRBJ2-2; 9 bases agree with TRBD1. Per the germline V gene, CDR1 is MGHRA and CDR2 is YSYEKL. The CDR3 is 16 residues long. V gave up 2 bases and J gave up 5 bases; unmatched junction bases: 6.

The chain couples TRBV2 to TRBJ2-7, with TRBD1 identical over 9 bases. The CDR3 has 15 amino acids. Germline CDR1 is SNHLY and CDR2 is FYNNEI. J gave up 3 bases and V 5 bases, and 8 bases lay outside the gene matches. For the CDR3, the DNA is TGTGCCAGCAGTATCCAATTGACAGGGGGCTACGAGCAGTACGTC. Its protein product is CASSIQLTGGYEQYV.

This clone was seen a single time. This rearrangement joins TRBV5-1 to TRBJ1-2, with 8 bases matching TRBD1. Germline values: CDR1 SGHRS, CDR2 YFSETQ. This CDR3 has 14 residues. The ends lost 6 bases at V and 6 bases at J; junction bases unmatched: 10. The CDR3 loop is CASTSGGQGNGYTF. The DNA for the CDR3 is TGCGCCAGCACCTCAGGAGGACAGGGAAATGGCTACACCTTC.

The V and J genes are TRBV5-1 and TRBJ1-6; 7 bases agree with TRBD1. The V gene end was trimmed by 3 bases and the J gene end by 9 bases; junction bases not matched to a gene: 6. Germline V gene data show CDR1 as SGHRS and CDR2 as YFSETQ. This CDR3 contains 14 residues. The CDR3 DNA follows: TGCGCCAGCAGCTCCGACAGGGTAGCTTCACCCCTCCACTTT. Residues: CASSSDRVASPLHF.

The chain couples TRBV9 to TRBJ2-1; TRBD2 matches 13 bases. Per germline, CDR1 SGDLS and CDR2 YYNGEE. The trim removed 2 bases at V and 7 bases at J, leaving 15 bases unmatched. The CDR3 contains 19 residues. The CDR3 sequence is CASSVDGYTSGRARNEQFF. The DNA of the CDR3 is TGTGCCAGCAGCGTCGATGGTTACACTAGCGGGAGGGCTCGGAATGAGCAGTTCTTC. Filled out from reference TRBV9 and TRBJ2-1, the complete variable domain reads DSGVTQTPKHLITATGQRVTLRCSPRSGDLSVYWYQQSLDQGLQFLIQYYNGEERAKGNILERFSAQQFPDLHSELNLSSLELGDSALYFCASSVDGYTSGRARNEQFFGPGTRLTVL.

This clone has only one observation. In nucleotides, the CDR3 is TGCGCCAGCAGCCCCGGGGACAGGGGAACTGGAAACACCATATATTTT. The encoded protein is CASSPGDRGTGNTIYF. The chain employs TRBV5-1 and TRBJ1-3, with TRBD1 matching over 10 bases. V shed 4 bases, J shed 2 bases, and the junction held 6 bases outside the gene matches. This CDR3 region has 16 residues. Germline assignment: CDR1 SGHRS and CDR2 YFSETQ.

The chain has TRBV5-4 and TRBJ2-3; D possibly corresponds to TRBD2 (6 bases). The CDR3 spans 15 residues. CDR1 and CDR2 (germline): SGHNT, YYREEE (reference sequence). V lost 4 bases to trimming and J lost 4 bases, with 16 bases between them. Here the CDR3 reads CASSLRTTVADTQYF. CDR3 nucleotide sequence: TGTGCCAGCAGCCTACGGACTACCGTGGCAGATACGCAGTATTTT.

V gene TRBV11-3 combines with J gene TRBJ2-3; 8 bases are shared with TRBD2. With 3 bases clipped from V and 1 base from J, the junction kept 6 bases outside the gene matches. The CDR3 has 16 amino acids. Germline V gene lookup returns CDR1 SGHNT and CDR2 YENEEA. CDR3 in amino acids: CASSFPAGARTDTQYF. CDR3 bases: TGTGCCAGCAGCTTCCCAGCGGGGGCTCGCACAGATACGCAGTATTTT.

This sequence joins TRBV5-1 and TRBJ2-5; D is undetermined. Trimming pared 1 base from V and 3 bases from J, leaving 7 bases between. This CDR3 has 13 residues. Germline assignment: CDR1 SGHRS and CDR2 YFSETQ. CDR3 coding DNA: TGCGCCAGCAGCTTGCAGGATAAAGAGACCCAGTACTTC. Protein: CASSLQDKETQYF. Full variable domain (missing parts from reference TRBV5-1 and TRBJ2-5): KAGVTQTPRYLIKTRGQQVTLSCSPISGHRSVSWYQQTPGQGLQFLFEYFSETQRNKGNFPGRFSGRQFSNSRSEMNVSTLELGDSALYLCASSLQDKETQYFGPGTRLLVL.

This CDR3 reads CASSLSTGTINEQFF. CDR3 in DNA: TGCGCCAGCAGCCTCTCAACCGGGACTATCAATGAGCAGTTCTTC. This rearrangement joins TRBV5-1 to TRBJ2-1; 7 bases line up with TRBD2. V shed 4 bases and J 6 bases; nucleotides not matched to a gene: 10. Germline loops: CDR1 SGHRS, CDR2 YFSETQ. This CDR3 spans 15 amino acids.

This clone was found a few times. This chain connects TRBV2 to TRBJ1-2; D remains unclear. This CDR3 spans 18 amino acids. The V end was cut by 0 bases, the J end by 1 base, with 18 bases between. Per the germline V gene, CDR1 is SNHLY and CDR2 is FYNNEI. CDR3 sequence: CASSEALARATYNYGYTF. The CDR3 nucleotides are TGTGCCAGCAGTGAAGCGCTTGCCAGAGCGACCTATAACTATGGCTACACCTTC.

The chain combines TRBV4-2 with TRBJ1-3; D possibly corresponds to TRBD1 (6 bases). Germline CDR1 is LGHNA and CDR2 is YNFKEQ. The CDR3 length is 17 residues. Trimming stripped 3 bases from V and 0 bases from J, with 15 bases between. In DNA, the CDR3 is TGTGCCAGCAGCCAGGTATCGGGACACCACTCTGGAAACACCATATATTTT. It translates to CASSQVSGHHSGNTIYF.